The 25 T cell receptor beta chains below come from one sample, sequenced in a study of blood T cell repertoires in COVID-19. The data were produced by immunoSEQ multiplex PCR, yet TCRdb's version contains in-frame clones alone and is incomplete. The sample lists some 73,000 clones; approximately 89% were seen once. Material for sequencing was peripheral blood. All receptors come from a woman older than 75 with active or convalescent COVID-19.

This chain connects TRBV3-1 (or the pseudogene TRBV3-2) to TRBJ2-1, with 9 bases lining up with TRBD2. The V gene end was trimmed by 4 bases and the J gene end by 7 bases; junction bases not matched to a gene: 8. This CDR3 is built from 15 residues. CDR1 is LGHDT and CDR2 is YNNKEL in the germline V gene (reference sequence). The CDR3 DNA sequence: TGTGCCAGCAGCCTAGCGGGGGTTTTCTGGAATGAGCAGTTCTTC. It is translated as CASSLAGVFWNEQFF.

The CDR3 is CASNPTGQGNSPLHF. The CDR3 DNA is TGTGCCAGCAATCCCACCGGGCAGGGTAATTCACCCCTCCACTTT. The chain has TRBV5-6 and TRBJ1-6; D is possibly TRBD1 (5 bases). The CDR3 loop spans 15 amino acids. In germline, CDR1 is SGHDT, CDR2 YYEEEE. Trimming shortened V by 6 bases and J by 6 bases, and 16 bases separated the two germline ends.

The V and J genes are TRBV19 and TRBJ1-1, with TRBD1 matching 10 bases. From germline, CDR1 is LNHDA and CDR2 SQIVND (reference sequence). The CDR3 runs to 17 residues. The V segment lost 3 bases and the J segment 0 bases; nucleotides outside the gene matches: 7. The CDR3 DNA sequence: TGTGCCAGTAGTATTGGTGTCGGGACAGGGGTGAACACTGAAGCTTTCTTT. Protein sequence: CASSIGVGTGVNTEAFF.

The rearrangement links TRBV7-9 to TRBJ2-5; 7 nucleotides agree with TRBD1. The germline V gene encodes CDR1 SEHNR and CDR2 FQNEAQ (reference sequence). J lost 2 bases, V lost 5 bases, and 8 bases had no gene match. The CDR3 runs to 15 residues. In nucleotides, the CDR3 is TGTGCCAGCAGCCCAAGGGGACAGCTGCAAGAGACCCAGTACTTC. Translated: CASSPRGQLQETQYF.

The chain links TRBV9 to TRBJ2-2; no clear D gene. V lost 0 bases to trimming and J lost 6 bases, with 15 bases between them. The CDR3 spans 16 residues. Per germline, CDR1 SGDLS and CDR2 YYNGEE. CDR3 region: CASSVERPGSSGELFF. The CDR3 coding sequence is TGTGCCAGCAGCGTAGAGAGACCCGGGTCGTCCGGGGAGCTGTTTTTT.

The CDR3 region is CASSVASGGTGELFF. The CDR3 nucleotides are TGTGCCAGCAGCGTAGCTAGCGGGGGGACCGGGGAGCTGTTTTTT. V gene TRBV9 combines with J gene TRBJ2-2; 11 bases fit TRBD2. Unmatched junction bases numbered 0, after V lost 0 bases and J lost 5 bases. CDR1 and CDR2 from the germline V gene are SGDLS and YYNGEE. The CDR3 has 15 residues.

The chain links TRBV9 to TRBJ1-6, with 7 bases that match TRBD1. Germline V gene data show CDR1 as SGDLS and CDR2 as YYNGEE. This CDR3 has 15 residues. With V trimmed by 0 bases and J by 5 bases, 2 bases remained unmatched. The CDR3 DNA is TGTGCCAGCAGCGTAGTGGGGACAGATAATTCACCCCTCCACTTT. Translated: CASSVVGTDNSPLHF. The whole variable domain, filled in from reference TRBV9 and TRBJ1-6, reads DSGVTQTPKHLITATGQRVTLRCSPRSGDLSVYWYQQSLDQGLQFLIQYYNGEERAKGNILERFSAQQFPDLHSELNLSSLELGDSALYFCASSVVGTDNSPLHFGNGTRLTVT.

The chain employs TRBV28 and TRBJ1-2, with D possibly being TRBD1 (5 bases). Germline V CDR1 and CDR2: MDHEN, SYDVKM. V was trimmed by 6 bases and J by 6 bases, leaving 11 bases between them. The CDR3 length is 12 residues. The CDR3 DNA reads TGTGCCAGCAGCTGGGGGGGTCATGGCTACACCTTC. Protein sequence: CASSWGGHGYTF.

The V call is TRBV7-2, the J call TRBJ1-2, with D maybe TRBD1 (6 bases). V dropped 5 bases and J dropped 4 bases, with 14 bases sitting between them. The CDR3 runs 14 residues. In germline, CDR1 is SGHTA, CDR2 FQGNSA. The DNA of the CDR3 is TGTGCCAGCAGCAGTGTACAGGGAGCCTATGGCTACACCTTC. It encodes CASSSVQGAYGYTF.

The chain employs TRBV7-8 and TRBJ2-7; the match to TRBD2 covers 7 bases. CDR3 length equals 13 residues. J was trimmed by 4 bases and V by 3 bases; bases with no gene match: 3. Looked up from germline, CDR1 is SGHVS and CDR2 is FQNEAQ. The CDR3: CASSFYGGYEQYF. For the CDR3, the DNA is TGTGCCAGCAGCTTTTACGGGGGGTACGAGCAGTACTTC.

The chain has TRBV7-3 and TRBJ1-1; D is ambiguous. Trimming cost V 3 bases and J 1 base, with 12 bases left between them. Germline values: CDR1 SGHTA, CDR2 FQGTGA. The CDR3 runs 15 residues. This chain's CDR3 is CASSFGGTRNTEAFF. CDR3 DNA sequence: TGTGCCAGCAGCTTCGGCGGCACCCGGAACACTGAAGCTTTCTTT.

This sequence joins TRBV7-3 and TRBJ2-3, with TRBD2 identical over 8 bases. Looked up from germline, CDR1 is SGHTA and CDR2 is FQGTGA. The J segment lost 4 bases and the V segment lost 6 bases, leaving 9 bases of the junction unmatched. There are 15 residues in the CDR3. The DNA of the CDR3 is TGTGCCAGCAGTCTCTCAGGCGGGGGGTCAGATACGCAGTATTTT. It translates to CASSLSGGGSDTQYF.

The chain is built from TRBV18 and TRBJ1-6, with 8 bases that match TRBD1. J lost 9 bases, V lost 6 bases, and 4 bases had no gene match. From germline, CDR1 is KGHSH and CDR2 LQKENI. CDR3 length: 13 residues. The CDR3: CASSPQGASPLHF. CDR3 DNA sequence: TGTGCCAGCTCCCCTCAGGGGGCTTCACCCCTCCACTTT.

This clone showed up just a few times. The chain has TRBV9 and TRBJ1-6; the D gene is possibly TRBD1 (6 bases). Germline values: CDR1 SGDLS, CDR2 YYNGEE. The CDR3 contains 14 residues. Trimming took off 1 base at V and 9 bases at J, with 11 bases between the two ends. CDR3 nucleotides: TGTGCCAGCAGCGTACAGGGGATGGGTTCACCCCTCCACTTT. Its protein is CASSVQGMGSPLHF.

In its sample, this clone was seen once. CDR3 sequence reads: CASSLDRGLMETQYF. The CDR3 DNA is TGTGCCAGCAGCTTAGACAGGGGGCTCATGGAGACCCAGTACTTC. The chain uses TRBV7-2 and TRBJ2-5; 9 nucleotides line up with TRBD1. The CDR3 is 15 amino acids. V was pared by 1 base and J by 5 bases, with 5 bases of the junction left unmatched. In germline, CDR1 is SGHTA, CDR2 FQGNSA.

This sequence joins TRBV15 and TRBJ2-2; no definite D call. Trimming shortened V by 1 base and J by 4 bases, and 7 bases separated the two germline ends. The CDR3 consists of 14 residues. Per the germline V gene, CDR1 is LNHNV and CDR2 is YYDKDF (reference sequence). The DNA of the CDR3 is TGTGCCACCAGCAGAGGGTCCGGCACCGGGGAGCTGTTTTTT. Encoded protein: CATSRGSGTGELFF.

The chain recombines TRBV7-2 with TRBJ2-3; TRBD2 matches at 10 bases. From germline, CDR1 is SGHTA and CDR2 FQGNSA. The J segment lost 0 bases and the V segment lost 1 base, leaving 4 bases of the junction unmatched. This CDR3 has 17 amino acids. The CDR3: CASSLEVTSGSTDTQYF. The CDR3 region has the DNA TGTGCCAGCAGCTTAGAGGTGACTAGCGGGAGCACAGATACGCAGTATTTT.

CDR3 nucleotides: TGCGCCAGCAGCGGGGACAGAGGAAACTACACCTTC. Its protein is CASSGDRGNYTF. The chain carries TRBV5-1 and TRBJ1-2, with 7 bases lining up with TRBD1. The CDR3 consists of 12 residues. CDR1 and CDR2 (germline): SGHRS, YFSETQ. V lost 4 bases to trimming and J lost 10 bases; unmatched junction nucleotides: 7.

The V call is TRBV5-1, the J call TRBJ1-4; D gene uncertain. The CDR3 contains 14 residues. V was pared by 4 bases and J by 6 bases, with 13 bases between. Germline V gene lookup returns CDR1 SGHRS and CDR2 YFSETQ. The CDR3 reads CASSPGGSDEKLFF. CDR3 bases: TGCGCCAGCAGCCCCGGAGGTTCGGATGAAAAACTGTTTTTT. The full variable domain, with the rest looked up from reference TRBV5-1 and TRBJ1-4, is KAGVTQTPRYLIKTRGQQVTLSCSPISGHRSVSWYQQTPGQGLQFLFEYFSETQRNKGNFPGRFSGRQFSNSRSEMNVSTLELGDSALYLCASSPGGSDEKLFFGSGTQLSVL.

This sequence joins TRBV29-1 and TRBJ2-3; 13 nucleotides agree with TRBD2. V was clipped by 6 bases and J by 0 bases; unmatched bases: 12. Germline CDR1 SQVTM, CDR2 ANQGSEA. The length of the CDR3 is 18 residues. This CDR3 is CSVDGLAGAFGSTDTQYF. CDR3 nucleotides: TGCAGCGTGGATGGACTAGCGGGGGCGTTTGGTAGCACAGATACGCAGTATTTT.

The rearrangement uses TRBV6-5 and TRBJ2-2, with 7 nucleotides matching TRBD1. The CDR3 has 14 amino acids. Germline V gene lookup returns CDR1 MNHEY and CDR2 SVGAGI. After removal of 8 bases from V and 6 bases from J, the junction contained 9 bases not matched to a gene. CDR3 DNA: TGTGCCAGCTTGAACAGGGGTCCATCCGGGGAGCTGTTTTTT. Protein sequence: CASLNRGPSGELFF.

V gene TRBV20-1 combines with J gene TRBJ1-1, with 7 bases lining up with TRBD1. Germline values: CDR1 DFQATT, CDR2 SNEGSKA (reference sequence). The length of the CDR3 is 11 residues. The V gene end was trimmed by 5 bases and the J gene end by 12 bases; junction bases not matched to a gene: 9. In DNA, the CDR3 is TGCAGTGCTTGGACGGGACAGCTTCCTTTCTTT. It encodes CSAWTGQLPFF.

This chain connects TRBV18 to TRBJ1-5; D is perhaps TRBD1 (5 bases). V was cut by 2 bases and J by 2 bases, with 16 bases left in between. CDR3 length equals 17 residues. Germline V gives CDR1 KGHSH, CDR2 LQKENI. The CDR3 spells CASSPAGGVVGNQPQHF. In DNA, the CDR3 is TGTGCCAGCTCACCAGCCGGGGGGGTTGTTGGCAATCAGCCCCAGCATTTT.

As DNA, the CDR3 is TGTGCCAGCAGCTCAGGGGATCAGGGCTTAAAGAATGAGCAGTTCTTC. This translates into CASSSGDQGLKNEQFF. J is TRBJ2-1 and V is TRBV7-6, with D maybe TRBD1 (6 bases). The length of the CDR3 is 16 residues. Germline V gene data show CDR1 as SGHVS and CDR2 as FNYEAQ. Trimming cost V 4 bases and J 7 bases, with 20 bases left between them.

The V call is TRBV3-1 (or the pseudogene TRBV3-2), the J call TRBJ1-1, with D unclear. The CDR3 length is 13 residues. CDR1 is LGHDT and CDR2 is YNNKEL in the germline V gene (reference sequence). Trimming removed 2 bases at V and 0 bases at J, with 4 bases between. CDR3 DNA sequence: TGTGCCAGCAGCCAAACGGTGAACACTGAAGCTTTCTTT. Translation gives CASSQTVNTEAFF.